This passage covers 21 T cell receptor beta chains from one sample sequenced in a study of T-cell reconstitution after alpha-beta-depleted transplantation in children. A library of TCRbeta sequences, prepared with unique molecular identifiers, was generated. TCRdb ran MiXCR on the PCR reads and lists one entry per CDR3 protein. The data show approximately 70,000 distinct CDR3 sequences, approximately 5% seen once. Source: PBMCs, mostly from graft donor cells, taken 180 days after TCRalphabeta/CD19-depleted stem cell transplant. The receptors were sampled from a boy younger than two who had a stem cell transplant for acute myeloid leukemia, so the T cells may come from the graft donor.

This clonotype appeared many times. V gene TRBV11-2 combines with J gene TRBJ2-2; D assignment may be TRBD1 or TRBD2 (5 bases each). Germline CDR1 reads SGHAT; CDR2 reads FQNNGV. Trimming shortened V by 3 bases and J by 5 bases, and 16 bases separated the two germline ends. CDR3 length: 16 amino acids. The CDR3 sequence is CASSLGLAWATGELFF. In DNA form, the CDR3 reads TGTGCCAGCAGCTTGGGGCTAGCCTGGGCTACCGGGGAGCTGTTTTTT.

This clonotype was recorded at least ten times. The chain couples TRBV9 to TRBJ2-3, with 8 nucleotides matching TRBD2. CDR3 length: 16 residues. V dropped 0 bases and J dropped 4; count of bases not matched to a gene: 7. From germline, CDR1 is SGDLS and CDR2 YYNGEE. CDR3 coding DNA: TGTGCCAGCAGCGTAGGTCACGGGGGGGCTTCAGATACGCAGTATTTT. This sequence encodes CASSVGHGGASDTQYF.

This clonotype was detected many times. The chain uses TRBV6-5 and TRBJ1-1; 7 bases are shared with TRBD1. Germline assignment: CDR1 MNHEY and CDR2 SVGAGI. V shed 6 bases, J shed 1 base, and the junction held 17 bases outside the gene matches. The CDR3 has 18 amino acids. DNA of the CDR3: TGTGCCAGCAGGCGAACCGCCGGGACAGAGGGAGAGAACACTGAAGCTTTCTTT. This sequence encodes CASRRTAGTEGENTEAFF.

This clonotype came up many times. V usage is TRBV20-1 and J usage is TRBJ1-6; no definite D call. CDR1 DFQATT and CDR2 SNEGSKA come from the germline V gene (reference sequence). V lost 0 bases and J lost 6, with 9 bases in between. The CDR3 totals 14 residues. CDR3 loop: CSARDLWGNSPLHF. CDR3 sequence (DNA): TGCAGTGCTAGAGATTTATGGGGTAATTCACCCCTCCACTTT.

This clonotype was recorded at least ten times. The CDR3 DNA reads as TGTGCCAGCAGCGCCGGGAGGGGCAGGGGATACAATGAGCAGTTCTTC. Its translation: CASSAGRGRGYNEQFF. V and J are TRBV5-8 and TRBJ2-1; 8 nucleotides line up with TRBD2. V was pared by 4 bases and J by 4 bases, with 10 bases of the junction left unmatched. Looked up from germline, CDR1 is SGHTS and CDR2 is YDEGEE. This CDR3 is built from 16 residues.

This clonotype was found many times. This chain uses TRBV4-2 with TRBJ2-2; 7 bases fit TRBD2. Trimming cost V 1 base and J 6 bases; bases outside gene matches: 5. The CDR3 sequence is 15 residues long. Germline CDR1 and CDR2: LGHNA and YNFKEQ. The CDR3 protein is CASSQVARGAGELFF. The CDR3 DNA follows: TGTGCCAGCAGCCAAGTCGCACGGGGGGCCGGGGAGCTGTTTTTT.

This clonotype was observed at least ten times. The rearrangement links TRBV6-1 to TRBJ2-3, with 13 bases lining up with TRBD2. J lost 0 bases, V lost 4 bases, and 4 bases had no gene match. CDR3 length equals 17 residues. In germline, CDR1 is MNHNS, CDR2 SASEGT. DNA of the CDR3: TGTGCCAGCAGTGCTCCGGGACTAGCGGGGAGCACAGATACGCAGTATTTT. Amino acid sequence: CASSAPGLAGSTDTQYF.

This clonotype appeared many times. The V and J genes are TRBV28 and TRBJ2-2; D not certain. CDR3 length equals 13 residues. Per germline, CDR1 MDHEN and CDR2 SYDVKM. Trimming took off 6 bases at V and 5 bases at J, with 10 bases between the two ends. The chain's CDR3 is CASSPPPTGELFF. The CDR3 nucleotides are TGTGCCAGCAGCCCTCCACCTACCGGGGAGCTGTTTTTT. Supplemented by reference TRBV28 and TRBJ2-2, the full variable domain reads DVKVTQSSRYLVKRTGEKVFLECVQDMDHENMFWYRQDPGLGLRLIYFSYDVKMKEKGDIPEGYSVSREKKERFSLILESASTNQTSMYLCASSPPPTGELFFGEGSRLTVL.

The V and J genes are TRBV29-1 and TRBJ2-1; 8 bases match TRBD2. Germline assignment: CDR1 SQVTM and CDR2 ANQGSEA. The J segment lost 1 base and the V segment lost 3 bases, leaving 5 bases of the junction unmatched. The CDR3 extends over 15 amino acids. The CDR3 is CSVDGASGSYNEQFF. The CDR3 nucleotides read TGCAGCGTTGATGGGGCTAGCGGGTCCTACAATGAGCAGTTCTTC.

In the case of this clonotype: A much more abundant neighbour one base away suggests this may be a read error. The chain uses TRBV12-5 and TRBJ1-1, with D possibly matching TRBD1 (6 bases). The CDR3 runs to 16 residues. CDR1 is LGHNT, CDR2 FRNRAP, per germline. Here the CDR3 reads CVSGLGQGPQNTEAFF. The CDR3 bases are TGTGTTAGTGGTTTGGGGCAGGGGCCCCAGAACACTGAAGCTTTCTTT.

This clonotype was counted at least ten times. DNA for the CDR3: TGTGCCAGCAGTTACCGGGGGGTAACTGAAGCTTTCTTT. Its protein product is CASSYRGVTEAFF. The V call is TRBV6-5, the J call TRBJ1-1, with a tentative D call TRBD1 (5 bases). This CDR3 has 13 residues. Trimming took 2 bases from V and 5 from J, leaving 9 bases between them. Germline V gene sequence: CDR1 MNHEY, CDR2 SVGAGI.

This clonotype was recorded many times. The rearrangement joins TRBV5-1 to TRBJ2-5, with D hard to call. In germline, CDR1 is SGHRS, CDR2 YFSETQ. Deletions cut 4 bases from V and 4 bases from J, with 14 bases between. This CDR3 has 14 amino acids. CDR3 protein: CASSMRPPAETQYF. For the CDR3, the DNA is TGCGCCAGCAGCATGAGGCCTCCCGCAGAGACCCAGTACTTC.

With respect to this clonotype: A much larger clonotype is one base distant, so this may be a read error. This chain links TRBV20-1 with TRBJ1-5; unclear D gene. Trimming cost V 7 bases and J 3 bases, with 19 bases left between them. Germline V CDR1 and CDR2: DFQATT, SNEGSKA (reference sequence). This CDR3 contains 15 residues. The CDR3 sequence is CSVGGLGYINQPQHF. The CDR3 DNA is TGCAGTGTTGGTGGGTTGGGGTATATCAATCAGCCCCAGCATTTT.

This clonotype showed up many times. CDR3 sequence reads: CASSLPGRETQYF. In nucleotides, the CDR3 is TGCGCCAGCAGCTTGCCCGGACGGGAGACCCAGTACTTC. The V and J genes are TRBV5-1 and TRBJ2-5; D is uncertain. Germline lookup yields CDR1 SGHRS and CDR2 YFSETQ. The CDR3 consists of 13 residues. The ends were cut back, 1 base at V and 5 bases at J, with 9 bases in the middle.

In this sample, this clonotype turned up many times. The chain carries TRBV7-9 and TRBJ1-2; 9 bases line up with TRBD1. CDR3 length: 13 amino acids. Germline assignment: CDR1 SEHNR and CDR2 FQNEAQ (reference sequence). J lost 7 bases, V lost 3 bases, and 3 bases had no gene match. The CDR3 DNA is TGTGCCAGCAGCTTTCCGACAGGGGGTGGCTACACCTTC. Residues: CASSFPTGGGYTF. Drawing the rest from reference TRBV7-9 and TRBJ1-2, the complete variable domain is DTGVSQNPRHKITKRGQNVTFRCDPISEHNRLYWYRQTLGQGPEFLTYFQNEAQLEKSRLLSDRFSAERPKGSFSTLEIQRTEQGDSAMYLCASSFPTGGGYTFGSGTRLTVV.

This clonotype was counted many times. The V call is TRBV10-3, the J call TRBJ2-7; tentative D call: TRBD2 (6 bases). The V gene's germline CDR1 is ENHRY and CDR2 SYGVKD. The CDR3 runs to 14 residues. Trimming took off 8 bases at V and 7 bases at J, with 21 bases between the two ends. The CDR3 nucleotides are TGTGCCATCTGGGGCGGGGCAAATACTTGGGAGCAGTACTTC. This encodes CAIWGGANTWEQYF.

This clonotype has a count of ten or more. The chain couples TRBV24-1 to TRBJ2-2; D call uncertain. The CDR3 is 11 residues long. Per germline, CDR1 KGHDR and CDR2 SFDVKD. Trimming pared 5 bases from V and 7 bases from J, leaving 4 bases between. The DNA for the CDR3 is TGTGCCACCAGTGTTGGCGGGGAGCTGTTTTTT. It encodes CATSVGGELFF.

This clonotype was picked up many times. The V and J genes are TRBV11-2 and TRBJ2-5; maybe TRBD1 (6 bases). The CDR3 contains 14 residues. Germline loops: CDR1 SGHAT, CDR2 FQNNGV. Trimming removed 5 bases at V and 2 bases at J, with 12 bases between. The DNA of the CDR3 is TGTGCCAGCAGCCCAGGGGCCCTACAAGAGACCCAGTACTTC. The encoded protein is CASSPGALQETQYF.

This clonotype has at least ten counts. The gene calls are TRBV4-1 and TRBJ1-5; D unresolved. The CDR3 covers 14 residues. Germline-derived CDR1 and CDR2 are MGHRA and YSYEKL. Trimming stripped 3 bases from V and 6 bases from J, with 12 bases between. In DNA form, the CDR3 reads TGCGCCAGCAGCCAGGTCAGTGGAGGTCAGCCCCAGCATTTT. Protein: CASSQVSGGQPQHF.

This clonotype was counted ten times or more. The J gene is TRBJ1-5, the V gene TRBV20-1; D gene unclear. Germline-derived CDR1 and CDR2 are DFQATT and SNEGSKA (reference sequence). The CDR3 has 17 residues. Trimming pared 1 base from V and 0 bases from J, leaving 16 bases between. CDR3 bases: TGCAGTGCTAGAGCCAGCTCTGCGGCCTATAGCAATCAGCCCCAGCATTTT. Translating it yields CSARASSAAYSNQPQHF.

This clonotype was seen repeatedly, ten times or more. The chain is built from TRBV20-1 and TRBJ1-2, with D possibly being TRBD1 (5 bases). Germline lookup yields CDR1 DFQATT and CDR2 SNEGSKA (reference sequence). This CDR3 is built from 13 residues. Trimming removed 6 bases at V and 10 bases at J, with 21 bases between. The CDR3 protein is CSATPGRLFVYTF. The CDR3 DNA reads as TGCAGTGCAACTCCGGGACGTTTGTTTGTCTACACCTTC.